This T cell receptor (beta chain) was sequenced during a study of blood T cell repertoires in COVID-19. Study at large: COVID-19 samples, acute and convalescent, were from the United States, Italy and Spain.

J was trimmed by 0 bases and V by 6 bases; bases with no gene match: 10. Looked up from germline, CDR1 is LGHNA and CDR2 is YNFKEQ. The CDR3 sequence is 17 residues long. Profiled with immunoSEQ multiplex PCR; TCRdb holds only in-frame clones, not every one. The table shows 130,000 or so clones, with around 89% occurring only once. V and J are TRBV4-2 and TRBJ2-3; TRBD2 agrees at 9 bases. Sequencing was performed on peripheral blood. This receptor was identified in a man aged 45 to 65 with acute or convalescent COVID-19. The CDR3 spells CASSPMTSGASTDTQYF. CDR3 sequence (DNA): TGTGCCAGCAGTCCAATGACTAGCGGTGCTAGCACAGATACGCAGTATTTT.